There are many counts of the clone carrying this T cell receptor (beta chain). TCRdb re-called the 5' RACE reads through MiXCR, storing one row per CDR3 protein. The sample consists of around 100,000 distinct CDR3 sequences, roughly 18% of them appearing once. This specimen comes from a study of T cells of healthy individuals. From germline, CDR1 is DFQATT and CDR2 SNEGSKA (reference sequence). V gave up 6 bases and J gave up 0 bases, with 11 bases separating them. The CDR3 is 13 residues long. The origin of this receptor is a human donor in good health. The chain couples TRBV20-1 to TRBJ1-2; D possibly corresponds to TRBD1 (5 bases). The CDR3 sequence is CSASFRANYGYTF. CDR3 bases: TGCAGTGCCTCATTCAGGGCTAACTATGGCTACACCTTC.